The source of this T cell receptor (beta chain) is a study of T-cell memory formation after mild COVID-19. TCRdb passed the 5' RACE reads through MiXCR, listing each CDR3 protein once. The repertoire holds approximately 250,000 distinct CDR3 sequences, with approximately 15% as singletons. The material sequenced was PBMCs or a T cell subset sorted from them (not recorded which). This clonotype was obtained from an adult woman who had mild COVID-19 (a few samples of this study predate the infection). Cell type and time point are not known.

The CDR3 DNA reads as TGCGCCAGCAGCCCGCTGCTAGCGGAATACAATGAGCAGTTCTTC. The encoded protein is CASSPLLAEYNEQFF. V and J are TRBV4-3 and TRBJ2-1; 7 bases agree with TRBD2. The CDR3 has 15 residues. Germline values: CDR1 LGHNA, CDR2 YSLEER. V gave up 4 bases and J gave up 4 bases; unmatched junction bases: 7.